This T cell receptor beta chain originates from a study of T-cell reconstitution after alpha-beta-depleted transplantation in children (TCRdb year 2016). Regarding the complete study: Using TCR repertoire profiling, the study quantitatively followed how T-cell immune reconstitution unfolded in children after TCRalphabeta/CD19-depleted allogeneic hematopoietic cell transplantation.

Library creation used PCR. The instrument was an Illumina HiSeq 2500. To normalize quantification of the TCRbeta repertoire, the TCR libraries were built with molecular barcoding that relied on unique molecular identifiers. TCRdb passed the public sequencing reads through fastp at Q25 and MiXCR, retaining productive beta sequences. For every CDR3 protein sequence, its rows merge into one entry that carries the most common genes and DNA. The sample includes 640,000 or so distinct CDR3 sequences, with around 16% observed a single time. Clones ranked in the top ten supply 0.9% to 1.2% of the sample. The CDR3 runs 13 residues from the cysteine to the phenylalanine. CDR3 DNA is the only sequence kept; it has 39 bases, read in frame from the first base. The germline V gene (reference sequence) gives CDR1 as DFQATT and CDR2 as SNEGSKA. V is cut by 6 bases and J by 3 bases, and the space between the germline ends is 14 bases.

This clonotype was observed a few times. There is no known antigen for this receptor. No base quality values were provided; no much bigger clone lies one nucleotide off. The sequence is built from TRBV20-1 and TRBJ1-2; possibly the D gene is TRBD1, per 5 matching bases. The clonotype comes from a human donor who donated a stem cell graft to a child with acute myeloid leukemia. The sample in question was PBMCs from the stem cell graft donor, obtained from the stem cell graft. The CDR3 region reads CSAPKWGDYGYTF. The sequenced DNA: TGCAGTGCCCCTAAGTGGGGGGACTATGGCTACACCTTC.